This T cell receptor beta chain was identified in a study of blood T cell repertoires in COVID-19. V shed 5 bases and J shed 0 bases, with 11 bases lying between them. There are 15 residues in the CDR3. Germline CDR1 reads SEHNR; CDR2 reads FQNEAQ (reference sequence). The table came from immunoSEQ multiplex PCR; TCRdb's copy has only in-frame clones and leaves some out. The table shows about 360,000 clones, with around 87% occurring only once. This sequence originates from a human donor in a cohort sampled during active COVID-19. The specimen sequenced was peripheral blood. V is TRBV7-9 and J is TRBJ1-3, with D maybe TRBD1 (5 bases). The CDR3 nucleotides read TGTGCCAGCAGCAGGACACCTGCCTCTGGAAACACCATATATTTT. Translated, it gives CASSRTPASGNTIYF.